In its sample, the clone carrying this T cell receptor beta chain was seen a few times. Its target is unknown. These data originate in a study of identical twins. Findings of the study overall: Clonotypes of the beta chain that were abundant in cord blood carried fewer insertions (memory repertoires showed none).

J was trimmed by 7 bases and V by 4 bases; bases with no gene match: 10. The CDR3 totals 15 residues. The germline CDR1 and CDR2 sequences are LGHDT and YNNKEL (reference sequence). Template switching supplied a universal primer site; unique molecular identifiers were carried on the cDNA. TCRdb reprocessed the 5' RACE reads via MiXCR and lists one record per CDR3 protein. Among about 890,000 distinct CDR3 sequences listed, approximately 13% were seen once. These sequences were also reported in another study, on yellow fever vaccine responses in identical twins.

The specimen was PBMCs. The clonotype originates from a young woman in good health. The gene calls are TRBV3-1 and TRBJ1-2; 9 bases align to TRBD1. The CDR3 bases are TGTGCCAGCAGCCTACTCGGACAGGGGACCCGTGGCTACACCTTC. It yields the protein CASSLLGQGTRGYTF.